This T cell receptor beta chain was captured in a study of shared clonotypes between healthy human individuals. The data were produced by immunoSEQ multiplex PCR, yet TCRdb's version contains in-frame clones alone and is incomplete. This repertoire shows about 2,500,000 clones, over 85% found once; its top ten account for around 0.14%. V trimming: 1 base; J trimming: 7 bases; junction bases outside the gene matches: 5. The germline gives CDR1 MNHEY, CDR2 SMNVEV (reference sequence). This CDR3 region has 15 residues. The rearrangement links TRBV27 to TRBJ2-1, with 9 bases fitting TRBD2. This clonotype was sampled from a young man in good health. Sequencing used naive CD4+ T cells sorted from blood. Subset reported: CD45RA+ positively selected. The CDR3: CASSLLAGGRNEQFF. CDR3 DNA: TGTGCCAGCAGTTTATTGGCGGGGGGGAGAAATGAGCAGTTCTTC.